This T cell receptor (beta chain) was captured in a study of regulatory T cells in long-lasting Graves disease (dated by TCRdb to the early 2020s). The study in broad terms: Newly diagnosed Graves' disease patients had taken antithyroid drugs for less than 3 months. The study took place in China and was registered as a clinical trial. A total of approximately 35 samples underwent TCR sequencing: about 13 from persistent and roughly 20 from newly diagnosed Graves' disease patients. Persistent Graves' disease patients were compared with newly diagnosed Graves' disease patients by peripheral blood TCR sequencing and RNA sequencing.

To prepare the library, multiplex PCR was applied. For sequencing, an Illumina HiSeq 4000 was employed. CDR3 regions were amplified by Arm-PCR with iRepertoire HTBI primers to construct TCR beta libraries. PCR products were gel purified before sequencing. For the original study's pipeline: Gene usage analysis of CDR3 amino acid clonotypes used the approximately 62 TRBV and 12 to 15 TRBJ segments found across samples. COPE and FqMerger were used to merge filtered high-quality paired reads into contigs. BLAST was used to align contigs to IMGT TRBV, TRBD and TRBJ reference genes, with CDR3 defined following IMGT. Highly expanded clones were defined as clonotypes with a frequency above 0.1%. Repertoire diversity was measured by Shannon entropy, and V-J evenness by the Gini coefficient. A clonotype found in more than one individual was treated as public. In TCRdb, the public reads were trimmed at Q25 with fastp and aligned with MiXCR, with productive beta chains retained. Merged by CDR3 protein, the rows form single entries marked with the most common genes and DNA. The V and J calls were not made by the authors but by TCRdb's processing. The sample data list fewer than 450,000 distinct CDR3 sequences, and 15% of these were observed just once. Approximately 7.8% of the sample is held by the ten biggest clonotypes.

This clonotype was recorded many times. Its target antigen remains unknown. Per-base quality was not reported, and no clone a single base away is much larger than it. Trimming removed 4 bases from V and 6 bases from J; the gene matches leave 13 bases unexplained. Sequences KGHDR (CDR1) and SFDVKD (CDR2) are obtained from the germline V gene. From the cysteine through the phenylalanine, the CDR3 covers 17 amino acids. Kept here is only the CDR3 DNA, which spans 51 bases and is read in frame from base 1. On the study overall, not on this receptor specifically: Persistent patients shared more public clonotypes among themselves (more than 2,500) than newly diagnosed patients did (approximately 870). The authors acknowledged the small sample size as a limitation that may reduce accuracy. Compared with newly diagnosed patients, persistent Graves' disease patients had lower TCR Shannon entropy and fewer highly expanded clones, which suggests clonal expansion. TRBV28, TRBJ1-2 and TRBJ2-5 were preferentially used in persistent disease, while TRBV20-1 and TRBJ2-1 were favored in newly diagnosed disease. The study examined only peripheral blood because the primary lesion, thyroid tissue, could not be accessed. Only the TCR beta chain was sequenced and analyzed.

The time point label here, explained by the study, means: newly diagnosed GD, antithyroid drugs for less than 3 months. For both TCR sequencing and RNA sequencing, RNA was extracted from PBMCs using TRIzol. Graves' disease was diagnosed according to American Thyroid Association guidelines. The patients came from an endocrinology department in Xi'an, China. Each patient gave roughly 10 milliliters of peripheral blood, collected in an EDTA anticoagulant tube. Ficoll Paque Plus density gradient separation was used to isolate PBMCs, and no additional T cell sorting was done. An Agilent 2100 Bioanalyzer and agarose gel were used to check RNA quality, and a NanoDrop 2000 was used to measure RNA concentration. These data also formed part of another study, on T cells in Graves' hyperthyroidism and ophthalmopathy. The second study's authors report: Stable Graves' hyperthyroidism was defined as the absence of progression to ophthalmopathy over 18 months of follow-up. Hyperthyroidism patients were newly diagnosed, with disease duration under 2 months, and aged 18 to 65 years. Any patient with an uncontrolled infection, another autoimmune disease, pregnancy or lactation was excluded. Diagnoses relied on clinical symptoms, serum thyroxine and TRAb, thyroid ultrasound and orbital computed tomography. The first round of RT-PCR for the TCR CDR3 was performed with the HTBI primer set and the Qiagen OneStep RT-PCR kit. Most expanded thyroid clonotypes (frequency above 0.001) were also found in blood, which suggests that blood repertoires may mirror thyroid immune responses. A 13 V-J signature model separated ophthalmopathy from stable hyperthyroidism, with 87.88% sensitivity and roughly 81% specificity in cross-validation and 80%/75% in testing. In validation, the model predicted progression to ophthalmopathy with approximately 71% sensitivity and 72.22% specificity, a median of 6.5 months before onset. To identify distinguishing TCR V-J signatures, a discovery cohort of around 100 patients was used, comprising under 45 with Graves' ophthalmopathy and 57 with stable Graves' hyperthyroidism. Whether ophthalmopathy could be predicted prospectively was tested in an independent validation cohort made up of approximately 19 hyperthyroidism patients plus 17 patients who later progressed to ophthalmopathy. The 75 to 100 discovery patients were randomly divided into training and test sets at a 7:3 ratio. In addition, the study compared T-cell repertoires in thyroid tissue and in blood from over 5 Graves' hyperthyroidism patients. After blood sampling, hyperthyroidism patients were treated with methimazole at a starting dose of 30 mg daily, and ophthalmopathy patients were treated with high-dose intravenous methylprednisolone. A second multiplex PCR round built the libraries, followed by size selection and purification. Paired-end sequencing of the libraries was performed with 100 bp reads on an Illumina HiSeq2000. Raw data were processed with SOAPnuke, discarding reads with adapters, uncalled bases, mean Phred below 15, or no exact constant-primer or identifier match. COPE v1.2.5 was used to merge the high-quality paired reads, and each unique nucleotide sequence was defined as a clonotype. Clonotypes were aligned to IMGT TRBV, TRBD and TRBJ reference segments using MiTCR v1.1. The analysis was restricted to V-J combinations with a frequency above 0.0001, which together covered about 99% of the repertoires. The TCS score was defined as the ratio of F50 (clonal expansion) to E x V (chaos), calculated using BLOSUM62-based TCRdist between CDR3 peptides within each V-J. Welch's t-statistics and random forest reduced 514 V-J features to 10 to 15, which were used in a naive Bayes classifier (R e1071). Sample size was not statistically predetermined, and blinding of investigators to group allocation was not performed. The paper reports TCR Vbeta CDR3 sequencing of some 140 peripheral blood samples: approximately 41 ophthalmopathy, roughly 80 hyperthyroidism and around 17 progressor patients.

The chain uses TRBV24-1 and TRBJ2-3; the central 9 bases match TRBD1. Sample: peripheral blood mononuclear cells (PBMCs), taken at new diagnosis, from a patient treated with antithyroid drugs. The sequence was obtained from a woman in her 40s with Graves disease. Donor details come from another sample of the same person, matched by shared clones. The CDR3 corresponds to CATSDYKGQGRWDTQYF. The nucleotides read TGTGCCACCAGTGACTATAAAGGACAGGGGCGATGGGATACGCAGTATTTT.